This T cell receptor (beta chain) was sequenced in a study of T cells in Graves' hyperthyroidism and ophthalmopathy. Germline V gene sequence: CDR1 SSHAT, CDR2 FNYEAQ (reference sequence). Trimming removed 6 bases from V and 4 bases from J, with 18 bases in between. This CDR3 spans 15 amino acids. Stable disease denoted Graves' hyperthyroidism without ophthalmopathy progression within 18 months. The study excluded patients with uncontrolled infection, other autoimmune disease, pregnancy or lactation. Regions amplified from RNA transcripts were the TCR beta CDR3 regions. The TCR CDR3 first-round RT-PCR relied on the HTBI primer set. TCRdb independently ran MiXCR on the multiplex PCR reads; one entry per CDR3 protein. The table shows approximately 560,000 distinct CDR3 sequences, with 46% occurring only once.

This TCR was sampled from a woman younger than 35 with Graves' hyperthyroidism. Sequencing was carried out using peripheral blood or thyroid tissue (not recorded which). The chain employs TRBV7-7 and TRBJ1-2, with D uncertain. In DNA, the CDR3 is TGTGCCAGCAGGGGTGACATGCTAACTTCCTATGGCTACACCTTC. Residues: CASRGDMLTSYGYTF.